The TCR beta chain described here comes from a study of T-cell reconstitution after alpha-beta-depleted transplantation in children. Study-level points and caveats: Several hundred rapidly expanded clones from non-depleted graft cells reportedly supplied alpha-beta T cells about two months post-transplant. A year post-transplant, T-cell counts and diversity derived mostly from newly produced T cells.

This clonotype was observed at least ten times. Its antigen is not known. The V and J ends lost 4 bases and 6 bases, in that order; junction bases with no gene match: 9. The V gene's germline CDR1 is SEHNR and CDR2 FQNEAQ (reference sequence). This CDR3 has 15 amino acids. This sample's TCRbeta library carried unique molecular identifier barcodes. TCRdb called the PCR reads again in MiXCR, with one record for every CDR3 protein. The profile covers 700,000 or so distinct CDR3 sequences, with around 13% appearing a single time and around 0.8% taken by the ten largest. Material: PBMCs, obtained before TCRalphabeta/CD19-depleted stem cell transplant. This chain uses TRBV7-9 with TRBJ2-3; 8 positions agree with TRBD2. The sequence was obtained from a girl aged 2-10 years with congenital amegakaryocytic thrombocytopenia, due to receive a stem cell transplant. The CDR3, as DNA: TGTGCCAGCAGCTCAACGGGACTAGGAGCGGATACGCAGTATTTT. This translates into CASSSTGLGADTQYF.